This TCR beta chain comes out of a study of blood T cell repertoires in COVID-19. The CDR3 length is 14 residues. Germline V gene sequence: CDR1 MNHEY, CDR2 SMNVEV (reference sequence). V lost 5 bases to trimming and J lost 5 bases; unmatched junction nucleotides: 8. The data were produced by immunoSEQ multiplex PCR, yet TCRdb's version contains in-frame clones alone and is incomplete. The top ten hold around 1.5% of the sample, which has some 170,000 clones, about 91% seen once. Sequencing input: peripheral blood. This receptor was obtained from a woman between 50 and 59 years old with acute or convalescent COVID-19. The chain employs TRBV27 and TRBJ2-5; TRBD1 agrees at 7 bases. The CDR3 nucleotides read TGTGCCAGCAGTCCCAGGGGGTTAGGGGAGACCCAGTACTTC. Translated: CASSPRGLGETQYF.